Sequencing of this T cell receptor (beta chain) was carried out in a study of shared clonotypes between healthy human individuals. Generated by immunoSEQ multiplex PCR, the TCRdb table keeps only in-frame clones and is missing some. The repertoire holds some 1,600,000 clones, with around 98% as singletons. This clonotype was obtained from a young man in good health. Sequencing was performed on naive CD4+ T cells sorted from blood. Subset here: CD45RA+ positively selected.

CDR3 residues: CASSPRREDTGELFF. The CDR3 nucleotides read TGTGCCAGCTCACCACGGCGGGAGGATACCGGGGAGCTGTTTTTT. The V gene is TRBV18, the J gene TRBJ2-2; 8 bases match TRBD2. Germline V gives CDR1 KGHSH, CDR2 LQKENI. Trimming cost V 1 base and J 5 bases; bases outside gene matches: 3. CDR3 length: 15 amino acids.